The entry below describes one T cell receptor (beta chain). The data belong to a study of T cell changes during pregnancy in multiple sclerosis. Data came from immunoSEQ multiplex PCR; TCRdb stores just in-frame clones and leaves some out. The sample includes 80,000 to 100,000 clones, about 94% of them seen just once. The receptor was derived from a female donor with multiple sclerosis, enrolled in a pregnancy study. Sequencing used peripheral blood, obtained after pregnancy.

For the CDR3, the DNA is TGCGCCAGCCGTGACAGCATCCTTTCAGGCATTCAGTACTTC. Its protein is CASRDSILSGIQYF. The chain joins TRBV5-1 to TRBJ2-4; D might be TRBD1 (5 bases). Between the trimmed V and J ends, which lost 7 bases and 9 bases, there was a span of 20 bases. The V gene's germline CDR1 is SGHRS and CDR2 YFSETQ. The CDR3 has 14 residues.